This T cell receptor (beta chain) emerged from a study of blood T cell repertoires in COVID-19. Study summary: PBMCs, B-cell-depleted T cells, or T cells were the source of the cDNA or gDNA that made up the material.

Clones were sequenced by immunoSEQ multiplex PCR, and TCRdb holds only the in-frame ones, with some missing. The sample records around 500,000 clones, 85% to 90% being singletons. V was clipped by 0 bases and J by 0 bases, with 5 bases between them. The CDR3 spans 14 residues. Germline values: CDR1 LGHNA, CDR2 YNFKEQ. This chain connects TRBV4-2 to TRBJ1-1; tentative D call: TRBD1 (5 bases). Sequencing was carried out using PBMCs or T cells enriched from blood (not recorded which). The sequence was collected from a woman aged 40 to 50 who had recovered from COVID-19. CDR3: CASSQDRVNTEAFF. For the CDR3, the DNA is TGTGCCAGCAGCCAAGACAGGGTGAACACTGAAGCTTTCTTT.